These 7 T cell receptor beta chains originate from one sample sequenced in a study of neurological immune-mediated disorders. TCRdb redid the calling of the 5' RACE reads with MiXCR, one entry per CDR3 protein. The data hold about 66,000 distinct CDR3 sequences, with 3.4% observed a single time. Specimen: PBMCs. The receptors here all came from a man aged 35 to 55 with multiple sclerosis.

This clonotype was detected only a few times. The chain carries TRBV6-5 and TRBJ1-2, with D possibly TRBD1 on 5 matching bases. CDR1 and CDR2 (germline): MNHEY, SVGAGI. The CDR3 contains 12 residues. V gave up 7 bases and J gave up 4 bases, with 10 bases separating them. The CDR3 sequence: CASTAGTYGYTF. The CDR3 DNA follows: TGTGCCAGCACGGCGGGGACCTATGGCTACACCTTC.

This clonotype was observed many times. The rearrangement uses TRBV5-1 and TRBJ2-5; D gene unclear. Germline-derived CDR1 and CDR2 are SGHRS and YFSETQ. Trimming left V 0 bases short and J 2 bases short, with 8 bases between. The CDR3 covers 14 residues. The CDR3 region is CASSLGSLQETQYF. The CDR3 region has the DNA TGCGCCAGCAGCTTGGGCAGTCTGCAAGAGACCCAGTACTTC.

This clonotype was recorded many times. The DNA for the CDR3 is TGTGCCAGCAGCCTTGGGGGTGAGCAGTTCTTC. Translation: CASSLGGEQFF. The chain recombines TRBV5-6 with TRBJ2-1; D could derive from TRBD1 or TRBD2 (5 bases each). The CDR3 is made up of 11 amino acids. In germline, CDR1 is SGHDT, CDR2 YYEEEE. Trimming cost V 4 bases and J 9 bases, with 8 bases left between them.

The table lists this clonotype with many counts. The chain links TRBV20-1 to TRBJ2-1, with D tentatively TRBD1 or TRBD2 (5 bases each). The CDR3 contains 14 residues. The V and J ends lost 8 bases and 0 bases respectively, with 14 bases between them. Looked up from germline, CDR1 is DFQATT and CDR2 is SNEGSKA (reference sequence). CDR3 sequence (DNA): TGCAGTACTATGGGGGATAGCTCCTACAATGAGCAGTTCTTC. Amino acids: CSTMGDSSYNEQFF.

This clonotype occurred many times. The rearrangement joins TRBV5-1 to TRBJ2-7; 7 bases match TRBD1. Losses at the gene ends were 4 bases for V and 2 bases for J; bases not matched to a gene: 12. CDR3 size: 16 residues. The germline CDR1 and CDR2 sequences are SGHRS and YFSETQ. In nucleotides, the CDR3 is TGCGCCAGCAGCCTCCAGCCCGGGACAGAGACCTACGAGCAGTACTTC. Protein sequence: CASSLQPGTETYEQYF.

This clonotype was seen ten or more times. V and J are TRBV7-9 and TRBJ1-2, with TRBD1 as a possible D gene (6 bases). Germline V gene sequence: CDR1 SEHNR, CDR2 FQNEAQ (reference sequence). This CDR3 spans 11 amino acids. Trimming cost V 10 bases and J 1 base, with 7 bases left between them. The CDR3 coding sequence is TGTGCCACGGACAGTAACTATGGCTACACCTTC. Its protein product is CATDSNYGYTF.

This clonotype has at least ten counts. The chain is built from TRBV5-8 and TRBJ1-4, with D unresolved. Trimming removed 0 bases from V and 2 bases from J, with 8 bases in between. CDR1 and CDR2 (germline): SGHTS, YDEGEE. The CDR3 covers 15 residues. The CDR3 nucleotides are TGTGCCAGCAGCTTGGGGCAAGGGACTAATGAAAAACTGTTTTTT. This gives the protein CASSLGQGTNEKLFF.